What follows are 4 T cell receptor beta chains derived from one specimen sequenced in a study of T cell changes during pregnancy in multiple sclerosis. Using immunoSEQ multiplex PCR, the repertoire was profiled, and TCRdb retains in-frame clones only, with some absent. The sample gives about 50,000 clones, 80% to 95% of which show up once; 0.61% is in the top ten. The source was CD4+ T cells from peripheral blood mononuclear cells, collected after pregnancy. The receptors were sampled from a female donor in good health, enrolled as a control in a pregnancy study.

The genes are TRBV5-4 and TRBJ1-4, with TRBD1 matching 9 bases. Germline V gene sequence: CDR1 SGHNT, CDR2 YYREEE (reference sequence). The CDR3 sequence is 14 residues long. V lost 2 bases, J lost 5 bases, and 1 base stayed unmatched. In DNA, the CDR3 is TGTGCCAGCAGCTTCGGACAGGGGAATGAAAAACTGTTTTTT. Residues: CASSFGQGNEKLFF.

The chain recombines TRBV6-1 with TRBJ2-7; D not certain. Germline-derived CDR1 and CDR2 are MNHNS and SASEGT. There are 14 residues in the CDR3. V was clipped by 5 bases and J by 2 bases, with 13 bases between them. In DNA, the CDR3 is TGTGCCAGCAGTTCCATAGCTTCTCCCTACGAGCAGTACTTC. This codes for CASSSIASPYEQYF.

The chain couples TRBV28 to TRBJ2-1; TRBD2 matches 7 bases. With V trimmed by 3 bases and J by 16 bases, 6 bases remained unmatched. Germline V gene lookup returns CDR1 MDHEN and CDR2 SYDVKM. The CDR3 runs 11 residues. The CDR3 DNA reads TGTGCCAGCAGTTTTCCTAGCGGAGTCTTCTTC. The encoded protein is CASSFPSGVFF.

The chain combines TRBV11-1 with TRBJ2-5; 9 bases line up with TRBD1. This CDR3 has 14 residues. Germline V CDR1 and CDR2: SGHAT, FQDESV (reference sequence). V shed 4 bases, J shed 5 bases, and the junction held 5 bases outside the gene matches. The CDR3 coding sequence is TGTGCCAGCAGCTCTCGACAGGGGGAGGAGACCCAGTACTTC. It yields the protein CASSSRQGEETQYF.